Presented here are 21 T cell receptor beta chains from one specimen sequenced in a study of cytomegalovirus exposure and HLA in healthy donors. The PCR had 60 Vbeta and 13 Jbeta primers. The assay was immunoSEQ multiplex PCR, and TCRdb's table has in-frame clones only and misses some. Of about 190,000 clones in the sample, around 85% were seen once. The source material was PBMCs. Source of these receptors: a man in his forties in good health and CMV-seropositive.

The rearrangement joins TRBV19 to TRBJ1-1; 11 bases match TRBD1. CDR1 LNHDA and CDR2 SQIVND come from the germline V gene (reference sequence). There are 14 residues in the CDR3. J was trimmed by 7 bases and V by 5 bases; bases with no gene match: 6. CDR3 protein: CASSPGTGGFEAFF. CDR3 in DNA: TGTGCCAGTAGTCCTGGGACAGGGGGGTTTGAAGCTTTCTTT.

V usage is TRBV4-3 and J usage is TRBJ2-1; 11 nucleotides agree with TRBD2. The CDR3 is made up of 15 amino acids. V was clipped by 2 bases and J by 10 bases; unmatched bases: 7. CDR1 and CDR2 from the germline V gene are LGHNA and YSLEER. The CDR3 here is CASSQLSGGAVEQFF. The CDR3 coding sequence is TGCGCCAGCAGCCAACTTAGCGGGGGGGCCGTAGAGCAGTTCTTC.

Details on this clone: At one end, the junction sequence differs from germline, possibly due to a read error. The genes are TRBV6-1 and TRBJ2-7, with 7 nucleotides matching TRBD1. The germline CDR1 and CDR2 sequences are MNHNS and SASEGT. The CDR3 runs to 13 residues. This CDR3 is CASSEVEQGRQYF. CDR3 DNA: TGTGCCAGCAGCGAAGTAGAACAGGGGCGGCAGTACTTC.

The chain couples TRBV30 to TRBJ2-7; TRBD1 matches 8 bases. The germline CDR1 and CDR2 sequences are GTSNPN and SVGIG (reference sequence). V lost 0 bases, J lost 6 bases, and 4 bases stayed unmatched. This CDR3 is 13 amino acids long. The CDR3 spells CAWSVVTGVEQYF. The CDR3 DNA sequence: TGTGCCTGGAGTGTGGTGACAGGGGTCGAGCAGTACTTC.

In DNA, the CDR3 is TGTGCCAGCAGCCCGCGGTACAATCAGCCCCAGCATTTT. It is translated as CASSPRYNQPQHF. The V call is TRBV7-2, the J call TRBJ1-5; no reliable D call. CDR3 size: 13 residues. Trimming pared 5 bases from V and 3 bases from J, leaving 8 bases between. The germline gives CDR1 SGHTA, CDR2 FQGNSA.

The chain links TRBV9 to TRBJ2-5; 11 nucleotides agree with TRBD1. Unmatched junction bases numbered 6, after V lost 4 bases and J lost 4 bases. The CDR3 spans 15 residues. Germline CDR1 and CDR2: SGDLS and YYNGEE. The CDR3 protein is CASSPRTGGAETQYF. For the CDR3, the DNA is TGTGCCAGCAGCCCCCGGACAGGGGGCGCAGAGACCCAGTACTTC.

This clone is a singleton in its sample. The V gene is TRBV9, the J gene TRBJ2-7; 8 bases line up with TRBD1. Germline CDR1 reads SGDLS; CDR2 reads YYNGEE. The CDR3 covers 14 residues. V lost 4 bases and J lost 3; bases outside the gene matches: 6. The CDR3 reads CASSLRTGNYEQYF. The CDR3 DNA reads TGTGCCAGCAGCCTTCGGACAGGGAACTACGAGCAGTACTTC.

The chain combines TRBV7-3 with TRBJ2-1; 7 nucleotides agree with TRBD1. The J segment lost 7 bases and the V segment lost 2 bases, leaving 8 bases of the junction unmatched. The CDR3 extends over 15 amino acids. Germline values: CDR1 SGHTA, CDR2 FQGTGA. The CDR3 nucleotides are TGTGCCAGCAGCTTAGGTAGCACAGGGGCTAATGAGCAGTTCTTC. Its translation is CASSLGSTGANEQFF.

The CDR3 here is CASSDSIRGVPGELFF. The CDR3 nucleotides read TGTGCCAGCAGTGACTCGATACGGGGGGTTCCCGGGGAGCTGTTTTTT. The V and J genes are TRBV6-4 and TRBJ2-2, with 7 bases that match TRBD2. CDR1 is MRHNA and CDR2 is SNTAGT in the germline V gene. V shed 0 bases, J shed 6 bases, and the junction held 7 bases outside the gene matches. The CDR3 length is 16 residues.

The chain links TRBV7-6 to TRBJ2-3; TRBD2 agrees at 13 bases. Trimming cost V 5 bases and J 2 bases; bases outside gene matches: 7. Germline V gene data show CDR1 as SGHVS and CDR2 as FNYEAQ. The CDR3 consists of 17 residues. CDR3 amino acids: CASSPGLAGISTDTQYF. CDR3 nucleotide sequence: TGTGCCAGCAGCCCGGGACTAGCGGGAATTTCCACAGATACGCAGTATTTT.

This chain uses TRBV19 with TRBJ2-1; TRBD1 matches 8 bases. Looked up from germline, CDR1 is LNHDA and CDR2 is SQIVND (reference sequence). The J segment lost 13 bases and the V segment lost 6 bases, leaving 11 bases of the junction unmatched. CDR3 length: 13 amino acids. The CDR3 DNA reads as TGTGCCAGTAGGACACCACCGGGACAGGCTCAGTTCTTC. Its protein is CASRTPPGQAQFF.

This sequence joins TRBV29-1 and TRBJ1-2, with TRBD1 matching 7 bases. Germline values: CDR1 SQVTM, CDR2 ANQGSEA. This CDR3 has 16 amino acids. Unmatched junction bases numbered 11, after V lost 0 bases and J lost 4 bases. The CDR3 DNA is TGCAGCGTTGAAGATCGAGGAAGGGGGCGCAGCTATGGCTACACCTTC. Residues: CSVEDRGRGRSYGYTF.

This sequence joins TRBV29-1 and TRBJ2-3; D gene unclear. Germline V gene sequence: CDR1 SQVTM, CDR2 ANQGSEA. Trimming shortened V by 2 bases and J by 0 bases, and 9 bases separated the two germline ends. The CDR3 contains 14 residues. The CDR3 is CSVESPTSTDTQYF. CDR3 in DNA: TGCAGCGTTGAAAGTCCTACTAGCACAGATACGCAGTATTTT.

The chain joins TRBV4-1 to TRBJ2-7; D is uncertain. Germline V gene sequence: CDR1 MGHRA, CDR2 YSYEKL. The CDR3 covers 13 residues. V was cut by 1 base and J by 6 bases, with 10 bases left in between. CDR3 DNA sequence: TGCGCCAGCAGCCAAGGCACCTCCGGCGAGCAGTACTTC. It yields the protein CASSQGTSGEQYF.

This chain uses TRBV5-4 with TRBJ2-3; D possibly corresponds to TRBD1 (6 bases). V was clipped by 1 base and J by 2 bases, with 14 bases between them. Germline V gene data show CDR1 as SGHNT and CDR2 as YYREEE (reference sequence). The CDR3 totals 16 residues. DNA for the CDR3: TGTGCCAGCAGCTTGCAGGGCCAGGGGTACACAGATACGCAGTATTTT. Its translation: CASSLQGQGYTDTQYF.

The gene calls are TRBV7-9 and TRBJ2-1, with TRBD1 as a possible D gene (5 bases). The germline V gene has CDR1 SEHNR and CDR2 FQNEAQ (reference sequence). V lost 8 bases, J lost 1 base, and 9 bases lay in between. This CDR3 is built from 13 residues. In DNA, the CDR3 is TGTGCCAGCTTCGACAGTTCCTACAATGAGCAGTTCTTC. Amino acids: CASFDSSYNEQFF.

This clone was seen just once. This chain links TRBV28 with TRBJ1-4; D is ambiguous. This CDR3 contains 12 residues. Germline lookup yields CDR1 MDHEN and CDR2 SYDVKM. V lost 7 bases and J lost 4, with 7 bases in between. Here the CDR3 DNA reads TGTGCCAGCAAAATCAGTAATGAAAAACTGTTTTTT. This codes for CASKISNEKLFF.

V gene TRBV27 combines with J gene TRBJ1-1, with D unclear. V dropped 3 bases and J dropped 0 bases, with 8 bases sitting between them. The CDR3 has 14 residues. CDR1 is MNHEY, CDR2 SMNVEV, per germline (reference sequence). In DNA form, the CDR3 reads TGTGCCAGCAGTTTGAACTTTATGAACACTGAAGCTTTCTTT. Translation: CASSLNFMNTEAFF.

The chain links TRBV15 to TRBJ1-2, with TRBD1 matching 9 bases. Germline lookup yields CDR1 LNHNV and CDR2 YYDKDF (reference sequence). The ends lost 5 bases at V and 6 bases at J; junction bases unmatched: 13. This CDR3 has 16 amino acids. CDR3: CATSGNPQGATDGYTF. CDR3 sequence (DNA): TGTGCCACCAGCGGAAACCCACAGGGGGCGACGGATGGCTACACCTTC. The whole variable domain, filled in from reference TRBV15 and TRBJ1-2, reads DAMVIQNPRYQVTQFGKPVTLSCSQTLNHNVMYWYQQKSSQAPKLLFHYYDKDFNNEADTPDNFQSRRPNTSFCFLDIRSPGLGDTAMYLCATSGNPQGATDGYTFGSGTRLTVV.

This chain connects TRBV7-8 to TRBJ1-5; 7 positions agree with TRBD1. CDR1 is SGHVS, CDR2 FQNEAQ, per germline. The CDR3 totals 16 residues. V was pared by 5 bases and J by 7 bases, with 14 bases of the junction left unmatched. The CDR3: CASSANPGQLRQPQHF. The CDR3 DNA is TGTGCCAGCAGCGCAAACCCGGGACAGTTGAGACAGCCCCAGCATTTT.

The chain joins TRBV28 to TRBJ1-5, with 12 nucleotides matching TRBD1. CDR1 and CDR2 (germline): MDHEN, SYDVKM. The V and J ends lost 2 bases and 15 bases, in that order; junction bases with no gene match: 14. The CDR3 loop spans 16 amino acids. The CDR3 loop reads CASSLDGGTGGLGGHF. CDR3 nucleotides: TGTGCCAGCAGTTTAGACGGCGGGACAGGGGGCTTGGGGGGGCATTTT.